Listed below are T cell receptor beta chains from one sample, sequenced in a study of technical replicates of blood from a few donors. Here immunoSEQ multiplex PCR was the method, and the copy in TCRdb shows in-frame clones only, minus some. In the table there are about 100,000 clones, roughly 95% of which are singletons. The sequenced sample was T cells isolated from PBMCs. Every receptor here comes from a human donor in good health. Both conserved end residues are part of each CDR3. The order of the fields is J gene, clone size, V gene, D gene, CDR3 DNA, CDR3 protein. D genes are given only for firm matches. Rows may omit the clone size; those that give it use once, few, many or a size class.

TRBJ1-1 . TRBV6-1 TRBD1 TGTGCCAGCAGTGAAGCGACAGGGATTGTTGTCACTGAAGCTTTCTTT CASSEATGIVVTEAFF
TRBJ1-2 . TRBV19 . TGTGCCAGTAGCCCCGGGGGTGATGGCTACACCTTC CASSPGGDGYTF
TRBJ2-7 . TRBV5-1 . TGCGCCAGCAGCCCATCGACAGGGAGGAACTACGAGCAGTACTTC CASSPSTGRNYEQYF
TRBJ2-3 . TRBV7-3 . TGTGCCAGCAGCTTAACTAGCGGCACAGATACGCAGTATTTT CASSLTSGTDTQYF
TRBJ2-7 . TRBV6-1 TRBD2 TGTGCCAGCAGGGGACTAGGCGCTTACGAGCAGTACTTC CASRGLGAYEQYF
TRBJ1-4 . TRBV10-3 TRBD1 TGTGCCATCAGTCCCGGGACAGGGTTCCGTGAGAATGAAAAACTGTTTTTT CAISPGTGFRENEKLFF
TRBJ2-1 . TRBV4-1 TRBD2 TGCGCCAGCAGCCAAGGACTAGCGGGTGGCAATGAGCAGTTCTTC CASSQGLAGGNEQFF
TRBJ2-7 . TRBV6-5 TRBD1 TGTGCCAGCAGTATATCTCGGACAGGGGGGGAGCAGTACTTC CASSISRTGGEQYF
TRBJ2-7 . TRBV5-4 . TGTGCCAGCAGCTTTTCCGGACATTCTCGTAGCCTCTCCTACGAGCAGTACTTC CASSFSGHSRSLSYEQYF
TRBJ1-5 . TRBV18 . TGTGCCAGCTCACCTAGTTCCAAGGGGAGCAATCAGCCCCAGCATTTT CASSPSSKGSNQPQHF
TRBJ1-2 . TRBV19 . TGTGCCAGTAGTGTCGGGGATTTCAATGGCTACACCTTC CASSVGDFNGYTF
TRBJ2-7 . TRBV28 . TGTGCCAGCAGCATGAACGGGAGACCCTTCTACGAGCAGTACTTC CASSMNGRPFYEQYF
TRBJ2-7 . TRBV7-2 . TGTGCCAGCAGCTTGGCATACTACGAGCAGTACTTC CASSLAYYEQYF
TRBJ2-7 . TRBV10-3 . TGTGCCATCAGTGCCAGACTAGAATCGTACGAGCAGTACTTC CAISARLESYEQYF
TRBJ2-7 . TRBV5-1 . TGCGCCAGCAGCCTCGACCCTAGCTCCTACGAGCAGTACTTC CASSLDPSSYEQYF
TRBJ2-6 . TRBV29-1 . TGCAGCGTTGGCCTCTACTCTGGGGCCAACGTCCTGACTTTC CSVGLYSGANVLTF
TRBJ1-2 . TRBV30 . TGTGCCTGGGACTCCAGGGGTAACTATGGCTACACCTTC CAWDSRGNYGYTF
TRBJ2-7 . TRBV28 . TGTGCCAGCAGTTTATTGATTGGGACTCTCCTAAAAGGGCAGTACTTC CASSLLIGTLLKGQYF
TRBJ2-7 . TRBV6-5 TRBD1 TGTGCCAGCAGTTTTAAGGGACAGCGACACTCCTACGAGCAGTACTTC CASSFKGQRHSYEQYF
TRBJ1-1 . TRBV7-3 . TGTGCCAGCAGCTCTACTAGCGACACTGAAGCTTTCTTT CASSSTSDTEAFF
TRBJ1-3 . TRBV30 TRBD1 TGTGCCTGGAGTCTACAGGGGAGTCGAAACACCATATATTTT CAWSLQGSRNTIYF
TRBJ1-6 . TRBV4-1 TRBD1 TGCGCCAGCAGCCTGGACAGGGGGACTGATTCACCCCTCCACTTT CASSLDRGTDSPLHF
TRBJ1-1 . TRBV5-1 . TGCGCCAGCAGAAATCAGGGACAGAACACTGAAGCTTTCTTT CASRNQGQNTEAFF
TRBJ2-1 . TRBV11-2 TRBD2 TGTGCCAGCACCCTCAGGAGCGGGGGATACAATGAGCAGTTCTTC CASTLRSGGYNEQFF
TRBJ2-2 once TRBV15 TRBD1 TGTGCCACCAGCTTTACAGGGGACACCGGGGAGCTGTTTTTT CATSFTGDTGELFF
TRBJ1-1 . TRBV7-9 TRBD1 TGTGCCAGCAGCTTAGGACAGGGGGCCCACCGGGGAAAAAACACTGAAGCTTTCTTT CASSLGQGAHRGKNTEAFF
TRBJ2-7 . TRBV27 . TGTGCCACCCGGGGAGGAAGGGGTTATAGCTCCTACGAGCAGTACTTC CATRGGRGYSSYEQYF
TRBJ2-4 . TRBV6-1 . TGTGCCAGCAGTGAGGGTGGAGAATGGAGGAAAAACATTCAGTACTTC CASSEGGEWRKNIQYF
TRBJ1-3 . TRBV6-1 . TGTGCCAGCAGCCCAAATGTGGGAAACACCATATATTTT CASSPNVGNTIYF
TRBJ2-7 once TRBV5-1 TRBD1 TGCGCCAGCAGCTTAGACCCAGGACAGGATTCATTCTCCTACGAGCAGTACTTC CASSLDPGQDSFSYEQYF
TRBJ2-7 . TRBV18 . TGTGCCAGCTCGGTTAGGGACTCGTACGAGCAGTACTTC CASSVRDSYEQYF
TRBJ2-7 . TRBV19 TRBD1 TGTGCCACCCAAGGGCCAGGGACAGCTATCCCCGAGCAGTACTTC CATQGPGTAIPEQYF
TRBJ1-1 . TRBV7-2 . TGTGCCAGCAGCTTAGAAAGTCAGGCTTTCTTT CASSLESQAFF
TRBJ2-7 . TRBV5-1 TRBD2 TGCGCCAGCAGCCTGGCGGGAGGCGAGCAGTACTTC CASSLAGGEQYF
TRBJ1-1 . TRBV5-1 . TGCGCCAGCAGCTTGGAGTCAGGGGTCGAGGGCACTGAAGCTTTCTTT CASSLESGVEGTEAFF
TRBJ2-1 once TRBV6-5 TRBD1 TGTGCCAGCAGATCGGGACAGGGAAGTGAGCAGTTCTTC CASRSGQGSEQFF
TRBJ2-7 . TRBV27 . TGTGCCAGCAGTCCCGGGGTCTTTTACGGGCAGTACTTC CASSPGVFYGQYF
TRBJ1-2 . TRBV6-1 . TGTGCCAGCAGTGAAGAGGGGAGGCGGTTCAACTATGGCTACACCTTC CASSEEGRRFNYGYTF
TRBJ2-3 . TRBV10-1 . TGCGCCAGCAGTGCGAACGAAGCAATAGAACCAGATACGCAGTATTTT CASSANEAIEPDTQYF
TRBJ2-1 . TRBV6-6 TRBD2 TGTGCCAGCAGTTACTACCGGGGGGGGAATGAGCAGTTCTTC CASSYYRGGNEQFF
TRBJ2-5 . TRBV12-5 TRBD2 TGTGCTAGTGGTTCTTCTCGACTAGCGGGATCAGAGACCCAGTACTTC CASGSSRLAGSETQYF
TRBJ2-5 . TRBV28 TRBD2 TGTGCCAGCAGCCGGCTAGCGGGAAAAGAGACCCAGTACTTC CASSRLAGKETQYF
TRBJ2-1 . TRBV5-1 TRBD1 TGCGCCAGCAGCACCCACCCGGGACAGGGGGCGGATGAGCAGTTCTTC CASSTHPGQGADEQFF
TRBJ2-3 . TRBV11-2 . TGTGCCAGCAGCCCTTCTATGGGCCCCAGCACAGATACGCAGTATTTT CASSPSMGPSTDTQYF
TRBJ1-2 . TRBV2 TRBD1 TGTGCCAGCAGGTTATTAGGGACAGGGAGCGACTATGGCTACACCTTC CASRLLGTGSDYGYTF
TRBJ2-6 once TRBV27 TRBD1 TGTGCCGGGAGAAGGGGGCTCAGCCACTCTGGGGCCAACGTCCTGACTTTC CAGRRGLSHSGANVLTF
TRBJ1-3 . TRBV7-9 . TGTGCCAGCAGCTTGGGTGGAGGCGGAAACACCATATATTTT CASSLGGGGNTIYF
TRBJ1-1 once TRBV9 . TGTGCCAGCAGCCCAGGACACCTTGAAGCTTTCTTT CASSPGHLEAFF